A single sample gave rise to the 2 T cell receptor beta chains below, sequenced in a study of metastatic and nonmetastatic thyroid tumors. TCRdb re-analyzed the PCR reads through MiXCR. The sample carries about 25,000 clones, roughly a fifth recorded once. Thyroid surgery had not been preceded by any treatment in any patient. The sample was blood. These receptors were collected from a male donor with papillary thyroid cancer or a benign thyroid nodule (not recorded which). Some clones in this sample may be carry-over from other donors' samples.

This clone has more than one count but fewer than ten. The gene calls are TRBV12-3 or TRBV12-4 and TRBJ1-1; TRBD1 is a possible D gene (6 bases). The ends were cut back, 6 bases at V and 4 bases at J, with 15 bases in the middle. The length of the CDR3 is 14 residues. The DNA for the CDR3 is TGTGCCAGCAGACGAACAGGGAGCGGCACTGAAGCTTTCTTT. This codes for CASRRTGSGTEAFF.

The rearrangement links TRBV12-3 or TRBV12-4 to TRBJ1-6; D gene unclear. Between the trimmed V and J ends, which lost 3 bases and 0 bases, there was a span of 9 bases. This CDR3 contains 16 residues. In DNA, the CDR3 is TGTGCCAGCAGTTTGCGACCGAGCTCCTATAATTCACCCCTCCACTTT. Translation gives CASSLRPSSYNSPLHF.